Here is one TCR beta chain with its context. This clone was observed a handful of times. The antigen it recognizes is unknown. Base qualities are not provided; no much larger clone lies one nucleotide away. The data were obtained in a study of metastatic and nonmetastatic thyroid tumors (dated by TCRdb to the early 2020s). A note on the overall study: The researchers compared repertoires between peripheral blood samples and tumor or nodule tissue samples from patients with malignant or benign thyroid disease.

CDR1 is given as MNHEY and CDR2 as SVGEGT, both from the germline V gene. The CDR3 goes from the cysteine to the phenylalanine over 14 residues. Only the CDR3 portion is preserved as DNA: 42 bases, with reading frame beginning at the first base. V loses 6 bases of germline sequence and J loses 0 bases, and the interval between the two ends is 9 bases. Receptor libraries were prepared by PCR. Instrument used: Illumina HiSeq 4000. High-throughput sequencing was used to profile the TCR beta-chain CDR3 region of every patient. The paper's data handling went like this. The researchers built a classifier to tell apart papillary thyroid cancer patients with distant metastasis, based on CDR3 differences among clinicopathological groups. The Shannon index was used to assess repertoire diversity, and the Morisita-Horn index was used to assess tumor-blood repertoire similarity. TCRdb reworked the public reads: Q25 trimming with fastp, MiXCR clone assembly, productive beta chains retained. The V and J calls were determined by TCRdb, not by the authors. The sample contains 50,000 to 70,000 clones, roughly 4.1% of them found a single time. 20% to 25% of the sample comes from the top ten.

Before undergoing thyroid surgery, none of the patients had been given any kind of treatment. Patient clinical samples collected from the early 2010s to the late 2010s were retrospectively analysed using T-cell receptor beta sequencing. Overall study results and their limits: TCR beta diversity was reported as significantly higher in malignant tumors than in benign nodules, in both blood and tumor samples.

Sample: blood. The receptor comes from a female donor with papillary thyroid cancer or a benign thyroid nodule (not recorded which). Some clones in this sample may be carry-over from other donors' samples. The receptor chain draws on TRBV6-2 or TRBV6-3 and TRBJ1-5, with a weak D call of TRBD1 (5 bases match). The nucleotide sequence is TGTGCCAGCAGGACGACAGTTAGCAATCAGCCCCAGCATTTT. Translated, it reads CASRTTVSNQPQHF.